This T cell receptor beta chain originates from a study of post-analysis software for immune sequencing data. Study outcomes and limitations: When patients were compared with controls, about five TRBV segments were more frequent, TRBV5-6, TRBV5-1 and TRBV20-1 among them.

Unique molecular identifiers were present in the TCR beta cDNA libraries. TCRdb called the PCR reads again in MiXCR, with one record for every CDR3 protein. The repertoire consists of 600,000 to 750,000 distinct CDR3 sequences, with 55% to 70% occurring once and the leading ten covering 10% to 12%. The germline CDR1 and CDR2 sequences are DFQATT and SNEGSKA (reference sequence). V was pared by 1 base and J by 1 base, with 10 bases of the junction left unmatched. The CDR3 is made up of 17 amino acids. As for this clonotype: The antigen remains unidentified.

Sequenced input: blood. The chain combines TRBV20-1 with TRBJ2-1, with TRBD2 matching over 7 bases. This TCR came from a girl aged 2-10 years with multiple sclerosis. DNA of the CDR3: TGCAGTGCTAGAGTCGCCGGGGCGCGGGGGTCCTACAATGAGCAGTTCTTC. It codes for CSARVAGARGSYNEQFF.